The 13 T cell receptor beta chains given below trace back to one sample, sequenced in a study of vaccination and CD4 T cells after COVID-19. The treatment denotes: roughly 10-day PBMC culture with coronavirus spike peptide pools or control peptides (ViraFEST assay). According to the study, CD4+ T cells from the unexposed donor were gathered ahead of the COVID-19 pandemic (2011-2018). Sequenced with the Oncomine TCR Beta short-read assay was DNA taken from cultured CD4+ T cells. MiXCR was run by TCRdb on the PCR reads, yielding one entry per CDR3 protein. The sample shows almost 7,500 distinct CDR3 sequences, 35% to 45% of them seen only once. The antigens of these receptors remain unknown. The sequenced sample consisted of CD4+ T cells from blood, cultured in vitro. These receptors were taken from a human donor in good health.

The chain has TRBV6-1 and TRBJ1-1; TRBD1 agrees at 8 bases. Per germline, CDR1 MNHNS and CDR2 SASEGT. Trimming removed 6 bases from V and 3 bases from J; junction bases left unmatched: 3. The length of the CDR3 is 13 residues. CDR3 sequence (DNA): TGTGCCAGCAGGGGACAGGCCTACACTGAAGCTTTCTTT. Its translation is CASRGQAYTEAFF.

This clonotype was counted a few times. The rearrangement joins TRBV6-1 to TRBJ2-1; D not certain. This CDR3 has 14 residues. V was trimmed by 6 bases and J by 8 bases, leaving 17 bases between them. CDR1 and CDR2 (germline): MNHNS, SASEGT. The CDR3 DNA reads as TGTGCCAGCAGACCACCGGGCCCGTCGGATGAGCAGTTCTTC. Its translation is CASRPPGPSDEQFF.

The gene calls are TRBV20-1 and TRBJ1-2, with no clear D. V shed 1 base and J shed 8 bases, with 17 bases lying between them. This CDR3 is 14 amino acids long. Germline CDR1 reads DFQATT; CDR2 reads SNEGSKA (reference sequence). CDR3 nucleotide sequence: TGCAGTGCTAGAGGCTTGGACCAGAACCACGGCTACACCTTC. It specifies CSARGLDQNHGYTF.

The genes are TRBV30 and TRBJ2-1; TRBD2 agrees at 14 bases. Unmatched junction bases numbered 2, after V lost 8 bases and J lost 8 bases. Looked up from germline, CDR1 is GTSNPN and CDR2 is SVGIG (reference sequence). The CDR3 covers 12 residues. Written as DNA, the CDR3 is TGTGCCGGGACTAGCGGGGGTTATGAGCAGTTCTTC. Translation: CAGTSGGYEQFF.

J is TRBJ2-7 and V is TRBV28, with D tentatively TRBD1 (6 bases). V lost 4 bases and J lost 6, with 10 bases in between. CDR3 length equals 12 residues. Looked up from germline, CDR1 is MDHEN and CDR2 is SYDVKM. In nucleotides, the CDR3 is TGTGCCAGCAGTTCAGGGGTCCCCGAGCAGTACTTC. Its protein product is CASSSGVPEQYF.

The table lists this clonotype with a few counts. The chain links TRBV7-9 to TRBJ1-3; D is unclear. Per germline, CDR1 SEHNR and CDR2 FQNEAQ (reference sequence). This CDR3 region has 12 residues. Deletions cut 9 bases from V and 1 base from J, with 7 bases between. The CDR3 DNA follows: TGTGCCAGTTGGAAGTCTGGAAACACCATATATTTT. Translated: CASWKSGNTIYF.

This clonotype was counted only a few times. This chain uses TRBV7-9 with TRBJ1-1, with 7 bases identical to TRBD1. Germline values: CDR1 SEHNR, CDR2 FQNEAQ (reference sequence). The CDR3 covers 15 residues. The junction had 7 bases not matched to a gene; V was cut back by 4 bases and J by 2 bases. This CDR3 is CASSSGQSANTEAFF. As DNA, the CDR3 is TGTGCCAGCAGCTCGGGACAGTCGGCTAACACTGAAGCTTTCTTT.

This clonotype was observed a handful of times. The chain uses TRBV7-9 and TRBJ2-6; TRBD2 matches 9 bases. CDR3 length: 16 amino acids. Germline V lookup: CDR1 SEHNR, CDR2 FQNEAQ (reference sequence). Trimming removed 7 bases from V and 2 bases from J; junction bases left unmatched: 6. The CDR3 coding sequence is TGTGCCAGCACCCCGGCGGGAGGGCCTGGGGCCAACGTCCTGACTTTC. Translating gives CASTPAGGPGANVLTF.

This clonotype was recorded once. The chain uses TRBV10-3 and TRBJ2-4, with TRBD2 identical over 8 bases. CDR1 and CDR2 (germline): ENHRY, SYGVKD. This CDR3 has 14 residues. J was trimmed by 9 bases and V by 3 bases; bases with no gene match: 7. The CDR3 here is CAISDGSGGSIQYF. CDR3 bases: TGTGCCATCAGTGACGGGAGCGGGGGAAGCATTCAGTACTTC.

This clonotype was counted between two and nine times. CDR3 DNA: TGTGCCAGCAGTTTAAGGGACATTCACACCGGGGAGCTGTTTTTT. The encoded protein is CASSLRDIHTGELFF. The rearrangement joins TRBV28 to TRBJ2-2, with D tentatively TRBD1 (6 bases). Trimming removed 2 bases at V and 3 bases at J, with 10 bases between. Germline-derived CDR1 and CDR2 are MDHEN and SYDVKM. The CDR3 sequence is 15 residues long.

In its sample, this clonotype was seen once. The V gene is TRBV10-1, the J gene TRBJ2-1; 12 bases align to TRBD2. The CDR3 runs 16 residues. CDR1 is WNHNN, CDR2 SYGVQD, per germline (reference sequence). With 2 bases clipped from V and 6 bases from J, the junction kept 5 bases outside the gene matches. This chain's CDR3 is CASSENLAGGSNEQFF. The CDR3 nucleotides are TGCGCCAGCAGTGAGAACCTAGCGGGGGGGTCCAATGAGCAGTTCTTC.

The chain uses TRBV5-1 and TRBJ1-1, with D hard to call. Between the trimmed V and J ends, which lost 0 bases and 1 base, there was a span of 22 bases. The length of the CDR3 is 19 residues. The germline gives CDR1 SGHRS, CDR2 YFSETQ. The CDR3: CASSLEPLAVPEKNTEAFF. The CDR3 nucleotides read TGCGCCAGCAGCTTGGAACCTTTAGCGGTCCCCGAAAAGAACACTGAAGCTTTCTTT.

The gene calls are TRBV19 and TRBJ1-2, with D perhaps TRBD1 (5 bases). Germline-derived CDR1 and CDR2 are LNHDA and SQIVND (reference sequence). This CDR3 has 16 amino acids. Trimming removed 7 bases at V and 4 bases at J, with 22 bases between. The CDR3 DNA follows: TGTGCCAGTATGGCCCGTTTGCAGGGCACATTCTATGGCTACACCTTC. It encodes CASMARLQGTFYGYTF.